The 25 T cell receptor beta chains listed next were all sequenced from one sample in a study of shared T cell receptors in the human thymus. Using immunoSEQ multiplex PCR, the repertoire was profiled, and TCRdb retains in-frame clones only, with some absent. Here the sample spans 720,000 or so clones, approximately 83% being singletons. These same records also appear under a second study, on human thymus T cells.

The sequenced sample consisted of thymocytes. The receptor set was obtained from a girl less than two years old with a congenital heart defect.

The chain carries TRBV19 and TRBJ1-2, with D possibly being TRBD1 (5 bases). The V and J ends lost 6 bases and 6 bases respectively, with 14 bases between them. Germline values: CDR1 LNHDA, CDR2 SQIVND (reference sequence). This CDR3 is 13 amino acids long. The CDR3 region is CASRWTGGDGYTF. CDR3 nucleotide sequence: TGTGCCAGTAGATGGACCGGGGGGGATGGCTACACCTTC.

The rearrangement joins TRBV4-3 to TRBJ2-3; 9 bases match TRBD1. Germline CDR1 is LGHNA and CDR2 is YSLEER. The CDR3 is made up of 16 amino acids. V shed 0 bases, J shed 3 bases, and the junction held 4 bases outside the gene matches. The CDR3 DNA follows: TGCGCCAGCAGCCAAGAGGCGACAGGGGGGACAGATACGCAGTATTTT. Translating gives CASSQEATGGTDTQYF.

This clone was detected only a few times. The rearrangement links TRBV12-5 to TRBJ2-7; a possible D gene is TRBD1 (5 bases). The CDR3 contains 16 residues. CDR1 and CDR2 from the germline V gene are LGHNT and FRNRAP. The germline V and J ends were trimmed by 5 bases and 0 bases, with 17 bases remaining between them. The CDR3 reads CASGPARAGNSYEQYF. The DNA of the CDR3 is TGTGCTAGTGGTCCCGCCCGGGCAGGGAACTCCTACGAGCAGTACTTC. Supplemented by reference TRBV12-5 and TRBJ2-7, the full variable domain reads DARVTQTPRHKVTEMGQEVTMRCQPILGHNTVFWYRQTMMQGLELLAYFRNRAPLDDSGMPKDRFSAEMPDATLATLKIQPSEPRDSAVYFCASGPARAGNSYEQYFGPGTRLTVT.

This clone was detected once. The rearrangement links TRBV11-2 to TRBJ1-1, with TRBD1 identical over 8 bases. CDR1 is SGHAT, CDR2 FQNNGV, per germline. The V and J ends lost 5 bases and 8 bases, in that order; junction bases with no gene match: 10. The CDR3 has 14 residues. CDR3 nucleotide sequence: TGTGCCAGCAGCAAAAGACAGGGGTTGGGAGAAGCTTTCTTT. The encoded protein is CASSKRQGLGEAFF. Full variable domain (rest looked up from reference TRBV11-2 and TRBJ1-1): EAGVAQSPRYKIIEKRQSVAFWCNPISGHATLYWYQQILGQGPKLLIQFQNNGVVDDSQLPKDRFSAERLKGVDSTLKIQPAKLEDSAVYLCASSKRQGLGEAFFGQGTRLTVV.

The chain is built from TRBV6-6 and TRBJ1-1; possible D gene TRBD1, 5 bases. The germline CDR1 and CDR2 sequences are MNHNY and SVGAGI (reference sequence). The CDR3 length is 14 residues. Trimming pared 4 bases from V and 6 bases from J, leaving 15 bases between. This CDR3 reads CASSFPGGLSEAFF. CDR3 nucleotide sequence: TGTGCCAGCAGTTTCCCTGGGGGGTTATCTGAAGCTTTCTTT.

J is TRBJ2-7 and V is TRBV10-1; TRBD1 matches at 12 bases. V gave up 6 bases and J gave up 11 bases; unmatched junction bases: 5. CDR1 is WNHNN, CDR2 SYGVQD, per germline (reference sequence). This CDR3 contains 12 residues. The CDR3 region is CASSGTGGVEYF. The CDR3 coding sequence is TGCGCCAGCAGCGGGACAGGGGGCGTGGAGTACTTC.

This clone appeared a single time. The CDR3 DNA reads TGTGCCAGCAGCTCCAGAAACGCACGAGGACAGCCATATGGCTACACCTTC. Protein sequence: CASSSRNARGQPYGYTF. The rearrangement joins TRBV7-2 to TRBJ1-2; possibly TRBD1 for D (6 bases). The CDR3 is made up of 17 amino acids. V lost 4 bases, J lost 5 bases, and 23 bases lay in between. Germline V gene lookup returns CDR1 SGHTA and CDR2 FQGNSA.

The rearrangement uses TRBV28 and TRBJ1-6; 8 nucleotides agree with TRBD1. The CDR3 is 14 amino acids. Germline V gene data show CDR1 as MDHEN and CDR2 as SYDVKM. After removal of 5 bases from V and 9 bases from J, the junction contained 6 bases not matched to a gene. CDR3 residues: CASSTGTGVSPLHF. The CDR3, as DNA: TGTGCCAGCAGTACCGGGACAGGTGTTTCACCCCTCCACTTT.

The J gene is TRBJ2-5, the V gene TRBV7-6; 7 bases are a match to TRBD1. The CDR3 totals 13 residues. Trimming removed 5 bases from V and 4 bases from J; junction bases left unmatched: 4. The germline gives CDR1 SGHVS, CDR2 FNYEAQ. This CDR3 is CASSTNRGETQYF. The CDR3, as DNA: TGTGCCAGCAGCACAAACAGGGGAGAGACCCAGTACTTC.

The rearrangement uses TRBV5-1 and TRBJ2-5; TRBD1 is a possible D gene (5 bases). Germline V gene data show CDR1 as SGHRS and CDR2 as YFSETQ. The CDR3 totals 15 residues. The V gene lost 3 bases and the J gene lost 1 base, with 13 bases spanning the gap. Written as DNA, the CDR3 is TGCGCCAGCAGCTGGAGACAGTACCTCCAAGAGACCCAGTACTTC. Translating gives CASSWRQYLQETQYF.

The V gene is TRBV27, the J gene TRBJ2-3; possibly TRBD1 for D (6 bases). The ends were cut back, 2 bases at V and 2 bases at J, with 11 bases in the middle. The CDR3 spans 15 residues. Germline CDR1 MNHEY, CDR2 SMNVEV (reference sequence). CDR3 DNA sequence: TGTGCCAGCAGTTTAAGGGGGAAAAACACAGATACGCAGTATTTT. It codes for CASSLRGKNTDTQYF.

Here the CDR3 reads CASSLARQKWTRFYEQYF. CDR3 in DNA: TGTGCCAGCAGTTTGGCCCGACAGAAATGGACCCGTTTCTACGAGCAGTACTTC. The V call is TRBV28, the J call TRBJ2-7; D may be TRBD1 (5 bases). V was clipped by 3 bases and J by 3 bases, with 24 bases between them. Per germline, CDR1 MDHEN and CDR2 SYDVKM. The CDR3 contains 18 residues.

The rearrangement joins TRBV7-9 to TRBJ1-1; perhaps TRBD1 as D (5 bases). The V gene lost 2 bases and the J gene lost 11 bases, with 15 bases spanning the gap. Germline CDR1 SEHNR, CDR2 FQNEAQ (reference sequence). The length of the CDR3 is 13 residues. The CDR3 loop is CASSLSPGISAFF. The CDR3 DNA follows: TGTGCCAGCAGCTTAAGTCCAGGGATCTCGGCTTTCTTT.

The chain recombines TRBV25-1 with TRBJ1-5; 9 positions agree with TRBD1. J was trimmed by 7 bases and V by 1 base; bases with no gene match: 5. CDR3 length equals 15 residues. The germline V gene encodes CDR1 MGHDK and CDR2 SYGVNS. The CDR3 loop reads CASSESRDRAQPQHF. CDR3 coding DNA: TGTGCCAGCAGTGAATCGCGGGACAGGGCACAGCCCCAGCATTTT.

In this sample, this clone turned up a few times. The chain's CDR3 is CATSRAPGQIKGGPQHF. The CDR3 region has the DNA TGTGCCACCAGCAGAGCCCCGGGACAGATAAAGGGAGGGCCCCAGCATTTT. The chain employs TRBV15 and TRBJ1-5, with 7 bases aligning to TRBD1. Germline V gene lookup returns CDR1 LNHNV and CDR2 YYDKDF (reference sequence). Trimming cost V 1 base and J 9 bases; bases outside gene matches: 15. The CDR3 runs to 17 residues.

The rearrangement joins TRBV7-7 to TRBJ2-5; 11 bases agree with TRBD2. The ends lost 5 bases at V and 1 base at J; junction bases unmatched: 6. CDR1 SSHAT and CDR2 FNYEAQ come from the germline V gene (reference sequence). This CDR3 contains 16 residues. Here the CDR3 DNA reads TGTGCCAGCAGCCCTAGAACTAGCGGGGGCCAAGAGACCCAGTACTTC. It encodes CASSPRTSGGQETQYF.

The chain recombines TRBV7-6 with TRBJ1-1; weak D call: TRBD1 (6 bases). This CDR3 is built from 17 residues. V gave up 1 base and J gave up 0 bases, with 15 bases separating them. Germline CDR1 is SGHVS and CDR2 is FNYEAQ. The CDR3 spells CASSLEGGGLMNTEAFF. The CDR3 bases are TGTGCCAGCAGCTTAGAGGGTGGGGGCCTTATGAACACTGAAGCTTTCTTT.

The CDR3 bases are TGTGCCAGCAGCTCGGGGACTAGCGGGGGGGCATGGGAGACCCAGTACTTC. Translation: CASSSGTSGGAWETQYF. The rearrangement uses TRBV7-2 and TRBJ2-5; TRBD2 aligns across 16 bases. Germline CDR1 reads SGHTA; CDR2 reads FQGNSA. The CDR3 runs to 17 residues. The J segment lost 5 bases and the V segment lost 4 bases, leaving 7 bases of the junction unmatched.

This rearrangement joins TRBV5-6 to TRBJ1-3; D is possibly TRBD1 (6 bases). The CDR3 length is 16 residues. Germline lookup yields CDR1 SGHDT and CDR2 YYEEEE. V was pared by 2 bases and J by 2 bases, with 14 bases between. CDR3 loop: CASSFRGILAGNTIYF. The DNA of the CDR3 is TGTGCCAGCAGCTTCAGGGGTATTCTGGCTGGAAACACCATATATTTT.

The rearrangement links TRBV15 to TRBJ1-5, with 10 bases aligning to TRBD1. The CDR3 is made up of 16 amino acids. Trimming at V came to 0 bases and at J to 7 bases, leaving 6 bases not matched to a gene. Germline CDR1 is LNHNV and CDR2 is YYDKDF (reference sequence). CDR3 sequence reads: CATSREGQGNSQPQHF. CDR3 nucleotide sequence: TGTGCCACCAGCAGAGAGGGACAGGGGAATTCACAGCCCCAGCATTTT.

This chain joins TRBV6-4 and TRBJ2-1, with 13 bases that match TRBD2. The V gene end was trimmed by 0 bases and the J gene end by 2 bases; junction bases not matched to a gene: 1. The CDR3 extends over 17 amino acids. The germline V gene encodes CDR1 MRHNA and CDR2 SNTAGT. As DNA, the CDR3 is TGTGCCAGCAGTGACTCGGGGACTAGCGGGGCCTACAATGAGCAGTTCTTC. It is translated as CASSDSGTSGAYNEQFF.

The CDR3 sequence: CASSSSGVPRSPLHF. The CDR3 region has the DNA TGTGCCAGTAGTTCCTCAGGGGTCCCCAGGTCACCCCTCCACTTT. This sequence joins TRBV19 and TRBJ1-6; D possibly corresponds to TRBD1 (6 bases). From germline, CDR1 is LNHDA and CDR2 SQIVND (reference sequence). The CDR3 length is 15 residues. Trimming cost V 5 bases and J 10 bases, with 18 bases left between them.

In its sample, this clone was seen once. Other DNA sequences of this sample code for an identical CDR3. The chain is built from TRBV20-1 and TRBJ1-6; the D is unclear. Germline loops: CDR1 DFQATT, CDR2 SNEGSKA (reference sequence). The germline V and J ends were trimmed by 6 bases and 13 bases, with 13 bases remaining between them. This CDR3 has 11 residues. CDR3 protein: CSASRNSPLHF. CDR3 coding DNA: TGCAGTGCGTCCCGTAACTCGCCCCTCCACTTT.

This chain joins TRBV19 and TRBJ1-1; tentative D call: TRBD1 (5 bases). This CDR3 spans 13 amino acids. V was pared by 7 bases and J by 3 bases, with 12 bases between. Per germline, CDR1 LNHDA and CDR2 SQIVND (reference sequence). The CDR3 DNA sequence: TGTGCCAGTACCGGGGGACTGGACACTGAAGCTTTCTTT. Amino acids: CASTGGLDTEAFF.

CDR3 bases: TGTGCCATCAGGGACAGGGAAGATAATTCACCCCTCCACTTT. Protein: CAIRDREDNSPLHF. V usage is TRBV10-3 and J usage is TRBJ1-6; 8 positions match TRBD1. This CDR3 comprises 14 residues. Trimming at V came to 6 bases and at J to 5 bases, leaving 3 bases not matched to a gene. Germline assignment: CDR1 ENHRY and CDR2 SYGVKD.